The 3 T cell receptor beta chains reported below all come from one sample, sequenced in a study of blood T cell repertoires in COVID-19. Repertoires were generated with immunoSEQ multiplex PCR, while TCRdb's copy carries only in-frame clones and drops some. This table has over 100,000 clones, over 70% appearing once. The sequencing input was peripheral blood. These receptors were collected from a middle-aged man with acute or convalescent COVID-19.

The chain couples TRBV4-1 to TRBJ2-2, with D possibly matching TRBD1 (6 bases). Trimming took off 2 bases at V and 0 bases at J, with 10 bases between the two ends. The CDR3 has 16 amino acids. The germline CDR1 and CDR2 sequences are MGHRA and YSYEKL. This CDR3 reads CASSQRTVTNTGELFF. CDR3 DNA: TGCGCCAGCAGCCAAAGGACAGTTACGAACACCGGGGAGCTGTTTTTT.

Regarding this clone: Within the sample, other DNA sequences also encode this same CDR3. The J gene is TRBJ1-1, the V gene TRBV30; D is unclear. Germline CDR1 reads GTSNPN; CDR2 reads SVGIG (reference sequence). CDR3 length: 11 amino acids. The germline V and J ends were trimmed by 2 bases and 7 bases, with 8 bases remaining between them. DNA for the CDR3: TGTGCCTGGAGTCCAACTCGTGAAGCTTTCTTT. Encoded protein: CAWSPTREAFF.

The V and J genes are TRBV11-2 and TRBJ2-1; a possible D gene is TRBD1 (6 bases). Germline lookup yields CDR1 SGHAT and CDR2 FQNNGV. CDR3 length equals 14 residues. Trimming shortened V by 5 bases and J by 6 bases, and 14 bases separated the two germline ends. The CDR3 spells CASSPGTPSNEQFF. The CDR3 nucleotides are TGTGCCAGCAGCCCCGGGACACCTAGCAATGAGCAGTTCTTC.